The 9 T cell receptor beta chains below were found in one sample sequenced in a study of T cell responses to AZD1222 COVID-19 vaccine. Repertoires were generated with immunoSEQ multiplex PCR, while TCRdb's copy carries only in-frame clones and drops some. The sample has under 35,000 clones, 70% to 90% seen once. The sequenced sample was peripheral blood, obtained on day 0 of AZD1222 vaccination. All receptors come from an adult in good health.

V and J are TRBV5-1 and TRBJ2-3; D is ambiguous. This CDR3 is 16 amino acids long. The V gene's germline CDR1 is SGHRS and CDR2 YFSETQ. Trimming pared 0 bases from V and 1 base from J, leaving 12 bases between. The CDR3 loop reads CASSLGAASGTDTQYF. The CDR3 DNA reads as TGCGCCAGCAGCTTGGGGGCGGCCTCGGGCACAGATACGCAGTATTTT.

The chain uses TRBV5-8 and TRBJ2-7; unclear D gene. CDR3 length equals 11 residues. Germline loops: CDR1 SGHTS, CDR2 YDEGEE. V was clipped by 1 base and J by 4 bases, with 3 bases between them. CDR3 sequence reads: CASSLRYEQYF. The CDR3 nucleotides read TGTGCCAGCAGCTTGCGGTACGAGCAGTACTTC. Together with reference TRBV5-8 and TRBJ2-7, the CDR3 gives the full variable domain: EAGVTQSPTHLIKTRGQQATLRCSPISGHTSVYWYQQALGLGLQFLLWYDEGEERNRGNFPPRFSGRQFPNYSSELNVNALELEDSALYLCASSLRYEQYFGPGTRLTVT.

In this sample, this clone turned up once. The chain carries TRBV7-2 and TRBJ2-1, with 7 bases fitting TRBD2. The CDR3 is 14 amino acids. CDR1 and CDR2 from the germline V gene are SGHTA and FQGNSA. The J segment lost 3 bases and the V segment lost 3 bases, leaving 2 bases of the junction unmatched. As DNA, the CDR3 is TGTGCCAGCAGCTTCGGGGGGAGCTACAATGAGCAGTTCTTC. As protein: CASSFGGSYNEQFF.

The gene calls are TRBV2 and TRBJ1-5; TRBD1 matches 8 bases. The CDR3 is 14 residues long. V lost 5 bases, J lost 7 bases, and 7 bases stayed unmatched. Germline-derived CDR1 and CDR2 are SNHLY and FYNNEI. The CDR3, as DNA: TGTGCCAGCAGTTCCGGACAGGGTAGACAGCCCCAGCATTTT. Translation gives CASSSGQGRQPQHF. The full variable domain, its missing parts supplied by reference TRBV2 and TRBJ1-5, is EPEVTQTPSHQVTQMGQEVILRCVPISNHLYFYWYRQILGQKVEFLVSFYNNEISEKSEIFDDQFSVERPDGSNFTLKIRSTKLEDSAMYFCASSSGQGRQPQHFGDGTRLSIL.

This chain connects TRBV27 to TRBJ2-1; D is undetermined. V lost 5 bases and J lost 6, with 17 bases in between. The CDR3 runs 15 residues. In germline, CDR1 is MNHEY, CDR2 SMNVEV (reference sequence). As DNA, the CDR3 is TGTGCCAGCAGTCGCCCGGGTGCCGTTAGCAATGAGCAGTTCTTC. It encodes CASSRPGAVSNEQFF.

The V and J genes are TRBV18 and TRBJ2-1, with TRBD1 matching over 10 bases. With V trimmed by 3 bases and J by 0 bases, 2 bases remained unmatched. The CDR3 totals 16 residues. Germline loops: CDR1 KGHSH, CDR2 LQKENI. As DNA, the CDR3 is TGTGCCAGCTCACCGTGGACAGGGGGCTCCTACAATGAGCAGTTCTTC. Protein: CASSPWTGGSYNEQFF.

The chain recombines TRBV3-1 (or the pseudogene TRBV3-2) with TRBJ2-3, with TRBD2 matching over 15 bases. Germline-derived CDR1 and CDR2 are LGHDT and YNNKEL (reference sequence). After removal of 0 bases from V and 3 bases from J, the junction contained 10 bases not matched to a gene. This CDR3 is 20 amino acids long. The CDR3 DNA is TGTGCCAGCAGCCAAGACGGACTAGCGGGAGGGCCATCGGAGACAGATACGCAGTATTTT. This translates into CASSQDGLAGGPSETDTQYF.

V usage is TRBV29-1 and J usage is TRBJ1-2, with D tentatively TRBD1 (5 bases). This CDR3 comprises 13 residues. V was cut by 0 bases and J by 1 base, with 6 bases left in between. Per the germline V gene, CDR1 is SQVTM and CDR2 is ANQGSEA. CDR3 nucleotides: TGCAGCGTTGAAGACAGGGTTAACTATGGCTACACCTTC. Its protein product is CSVEDRVNYGYTF.

J is TRBJ2-7 and V is TRBV3-1 (or the pseudogene TRBV3-2); D call uncertain. V lost 4 bases to trimming and J lost 1 base, with 17 bases between them. The germline gives CDR1 LGHDT, CDR2 YNNKEL (reference sequence). The CDR3 has 16 amino acids. The CDR3 here is CASSPVAGSESYEQYF. The CDR3 DNA is TGTGCCAGCAGCCCCGTGGCCGGGTCTGAGTCCTACGAGCAGTACTTC.